The T cell receptor beta chain under discussion was sequenced for a study of blood T cell repertoires in COVID-19. Study-level information: T cells, B-cell-depleted T cells, or PBMCs supplied cDNA or gDNA.

Germline V lookup: CDR1 SGDLS, CDR2 YYNGEE. Trimming took off 0 bases at V and 8 bases at J, with 14 bases between the two ends. The CDR3 runs 14 residues. TCRdb's copy holds only in-frame clones and misses some; the assay was immunoSEQ multiplex PCR. Of approximately 160,000 clones in the sample, just over 85% are singletons; the top ten hold roughly 7%. The origin of this receptor is a man in his forties or fifties with active or convalescent COVID-19. This chain connects TRBV9 to TRBJ1-2; a possible D gene is TRBD1 (5 bases). The sample comprised peripheral blood. The CDR3 spells CASSVDRQGRGYTF. The DNA of the CDR3 is TGTGCCAGCAGCGTAGACCGGCAGGGAAGAGGCTACACCTTC.